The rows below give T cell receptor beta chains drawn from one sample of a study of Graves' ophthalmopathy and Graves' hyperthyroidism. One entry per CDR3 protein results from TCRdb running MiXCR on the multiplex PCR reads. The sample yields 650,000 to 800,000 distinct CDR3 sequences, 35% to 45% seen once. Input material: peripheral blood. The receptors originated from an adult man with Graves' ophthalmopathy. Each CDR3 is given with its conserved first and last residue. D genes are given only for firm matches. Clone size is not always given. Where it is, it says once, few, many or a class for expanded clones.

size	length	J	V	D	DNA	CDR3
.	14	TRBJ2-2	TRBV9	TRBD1	TGTGCCAGCATACCAGGGGGCACCGCCGGGGAGCTGTTTTTT	CASIPGGTAGELFF
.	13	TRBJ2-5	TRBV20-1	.	TGCAGTGCTAGATCGGGGGTGCAAGAGACCCAGTACTTC	CSARSGVQETQYF
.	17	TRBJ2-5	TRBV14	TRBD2	TGTGCCAGCAGCCGTCTCGGGCTAGCGGGAGACGTGGGGGAGCAGTACTTC	CASSRLGLAGDVGEQYF
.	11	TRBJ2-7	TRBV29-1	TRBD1	TGCAGCGCTTCGGACAGGGCCGAGCAGTACTTC	CSASDRAEQYF
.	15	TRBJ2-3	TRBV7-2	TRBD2	TGTGCCAGCAGCTACGGACTAGCGGCCTCAGATACGCAGTATTTT	CASSYGLAASDTQYF
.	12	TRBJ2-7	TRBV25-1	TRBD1	TGTGCCAGCCGACAGGGTTATAACGAGCAGTACTTC	CASRQGYNEQYF
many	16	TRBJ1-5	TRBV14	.	TGTGCCAGCAGCCAAGAGAGGGGTGGGGGCAATCAGCCCCAGCATTTT	CASSQERGGGNQPQHF
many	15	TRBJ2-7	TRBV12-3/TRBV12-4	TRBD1	TGTGCCAGCAGACTAGGACAGGGCCTTGGTTACGAGCAGTACTTC	CASRLGQGLGYEQYF
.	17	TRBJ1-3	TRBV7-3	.	TGTGCCAGCAGCCCCACGGAACAGGGCCCTTCGGGAAACACCATATATTTT	CASSPTEQGPSGNTIYF
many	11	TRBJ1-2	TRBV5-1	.	TGCGCCAGCAGCTGGGGGGATGGCTACACCTTC	CASSWGDGYTF
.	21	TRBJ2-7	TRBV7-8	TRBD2	TGTGCCAGCAGCTTAGGGGGTCGGGGACTAGCGGGAGCGCGGAACTCCTACGAGCAGTACTTC	CASSLGGRGLAGARNSYEQYF
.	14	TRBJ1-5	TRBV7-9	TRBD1	TGTGCCAGCAGCCCACGTCCGGGACAGGGCGGAGAGCATTTT	CASSPRPGQGGEHF
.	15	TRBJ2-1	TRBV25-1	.	TGTGCCAGCAGAGCTGGCAGAAGCTCCTACAATGAGCAGTTCTTC	CASRAGRSSYNEQFF
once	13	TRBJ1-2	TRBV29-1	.	TGCAGCGTTGACCGCAGGGGTGTACGTGGCTACACCTTC	CSVDRRGVRGYTF
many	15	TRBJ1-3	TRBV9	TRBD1	TGTGCCAGCAGCGTAGCAGGGGGGACTGGAAACACCATATATTTT	CASSVAGGTGNTIYF
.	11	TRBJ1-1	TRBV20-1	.	TGCAGTGCTAGTAAGGGAGCTCAGACTTTCTTT	CSASKGAQTFF
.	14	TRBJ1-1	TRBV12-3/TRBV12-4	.	TGTGCCAGCAGTTTTAGACACCCCGGAGGTGAAGCTTTCTTT	CASSFRHPGGEAFF
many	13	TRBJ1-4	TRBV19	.	TGTGCCTCCACTGGGATCGTTAATGAAAAACTGTTTTTT	CASTGIVNEKLFF
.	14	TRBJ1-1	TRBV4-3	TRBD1	TGCGCCAGCAAACAACCAGGGGGGAACACTGAAGCTTTCTTT	CASKQPGGNTEAFF
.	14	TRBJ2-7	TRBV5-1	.	TGCGCCAGCAGCTTATGGCGGACTTCCTACGGGCAGTACTTC	CASSLWRTSYGQYF
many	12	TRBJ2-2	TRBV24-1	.	TGTGCCGCCGGGGCCGTGGCCGGGGAGCTGTTTTTT	CAAGAVAGELFF
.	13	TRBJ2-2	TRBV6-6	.	TGTGCCAGCAGCGTCAACAGGGTCGGGGAGCTGTTTTTT	CASSVNRVGELFF
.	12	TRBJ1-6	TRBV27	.	TGTGCCAGCAGTTTTCCGAATTCACCCCTCCACTTT	CASSFPNSPLHF
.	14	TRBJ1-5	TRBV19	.	TGTGCCAGTAGTGCAGGACTAGCAGTGCAGCCCCAGCATTTT	CASSAGLAVQPQHF
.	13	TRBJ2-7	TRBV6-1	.	TGTGCCAGCAACAGACTGTCCCCCTACGAGCAGTACTTC	CASNRLSPYEQYF
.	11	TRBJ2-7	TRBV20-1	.	TGCAGTGCACTGTCTCGGCGGGAGCAGTACTTC	CSALSRREQYF
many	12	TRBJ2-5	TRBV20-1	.	TGCAGTGCCAAGGACGAGCGGGAGACCCAGTACTTC	CSAKDERETQYF
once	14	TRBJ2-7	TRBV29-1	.	TGCAGCTTAGCGGGCCGGAGGGGGGCCAACGAGCAGTACTTC	CSLAGRRGANEQYF
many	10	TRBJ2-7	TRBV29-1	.	TGCAGCCCAAGAATATACGAGCAGTACTTC	CSPRIYEQYF
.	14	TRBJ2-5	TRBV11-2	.	TGTGCCAGCAGCTTAGCTCCAAGTCAGGGGACCCAGTACTTC	CASSLAPSQGTQYF
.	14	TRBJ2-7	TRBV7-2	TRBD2	TGTGCCAGCAGCTTAGGAGGACTAGCGGGTTTTCAGTACTTC	CASSLGGLAGFQYF
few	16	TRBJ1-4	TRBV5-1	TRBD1	TGCGCCAGCAGCTTGGTCGGACAGGGGTATAGTGAAAAACTGTTTTTT	CASSLVGQGYSEKLFF